The rows below give T cell receptor beta chains drawn from one sample of a study of T cell clonotyping in hematopoietic cell transplantation. This table comes from immunoSEQ multiplex PCR, and its TCRdb copy is limited to in-frame clones, with some not included. The sample contains roughly 14,000 clones, around 85% of which appear only once. Sequencing used peripheral blood mononuclear cells. These receptor sequences come from a woman aged 40 to 49 in good health. Some clones in this sample may be carry-over from other donors' samples. Both conserved end residues are trimmed from each CDR3. The D gene is left open where the match is weak.

TRBV19 NA ASSIDPDRKNTEAF
TRBV7-7 NA ASSLGGRSEQY
TRBV4-1 NA ASSQEAGSPEAF
TRBV30 NA ASQAGNSGNTIY
TRBV7-3 TRBD2 ASSLTGASGYTDTQY
TRBV5-6 NA ASSIRYTEAF
TRBV14 NA ASSKLGGDRAAF
TRBV7-9 NA ASSQKGNTEAF
TRBV7-2 NA ASSLDYYEQY
TRBV5-1 NA ASSLGRYTEAF
TRBV30 TRBD2 AWSPGLAGGRELF
TRBV7-3 TRBD1 ASSLMHTGQGYEQY
TRBV5-1 NA ASRGSGGETQY
TRBV10-3 TRBD2 AISSSGNEQF
TRBV5-6 TRBD1 ASSSGQGTFDYGYT
TRBV29-1 TRBD1 SVKPTGGAGYT
TRBV11-2 TRBD1 ASSLEFDRGGNTGELF
TRBV6-5 NA ASQARDGAYEQY
TRBV7-2 NA ASSSQQGRIETQY
TRBV11-3 NA ASSLGDHTDTQY
TRBV7-2 NA ASSFRWSTDTQY
TRBV10-1 NA ASLQPSGTLRGGYT